This T cell receptor (beta chain) is drawn from a study of regulatory T cells in long-lasting Graves disease. Findings and limits, study-wide: Shared public clonotypes totalled around 2,900 in persistent patients, compared with about 930 in new patients.

Libraries of TCR beta came from iRepertoire HTBI primers plus Arm-PCR of CDR3 regions. Each CDR3 protein is one row after TCRdb ran MiXCR on the multiplex PCR reads. The sample yields hundreds of thousands of distinct CDR3 sequences, around 11% seen once. This clonotype has more than one count but fewer than ten. Its matching antigen is unknown. Stated time point: newly diagnosed GD, antithyroid drugs for less than 3 months. After RNA was extracted from PBMCs, the TCR library was made from it. This sample was shared with a second study, whose subject was T cells in Graves' hyperthyroidism and ophthalmopathy.

The TCR originated in a young woman with Graves disease. The source was peripheral blood mononuclear cells (PBMCs), collected at new diagnosis, from a patient treated with antithyroid drugs.

The DNA for the CDR3 is TGTGCCAGCAGTGAGTTCGCAGGGGACACTGAAGCTTTCTTT. Encoded protein: CASSEFAGDTEAFF. The chain recombines TRBV5-5 with TRBJ1-1, with a weak D call TRBD1 (6 bases). V lost 5 bases and J 3 bases, leaving 14 bases between the germline ends. CDR3 length: 14 amino acids. Germline CDR1 SGHKS, CDR2 YYEKEE (reference sequence).